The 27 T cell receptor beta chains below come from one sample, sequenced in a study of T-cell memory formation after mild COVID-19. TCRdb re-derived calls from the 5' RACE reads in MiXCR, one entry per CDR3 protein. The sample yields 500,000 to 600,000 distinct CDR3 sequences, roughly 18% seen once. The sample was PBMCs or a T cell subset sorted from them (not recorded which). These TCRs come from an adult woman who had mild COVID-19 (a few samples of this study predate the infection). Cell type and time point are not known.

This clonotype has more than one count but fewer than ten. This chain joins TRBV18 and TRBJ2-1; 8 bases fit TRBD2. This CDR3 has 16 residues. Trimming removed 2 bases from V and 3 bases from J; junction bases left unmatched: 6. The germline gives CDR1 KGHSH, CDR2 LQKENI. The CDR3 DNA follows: TGTGCCAGCTCACCATTAGCAGCGGGGGACTACAATGAGCAGTTCTTC. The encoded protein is CASSPLAAGDYNEQFF.

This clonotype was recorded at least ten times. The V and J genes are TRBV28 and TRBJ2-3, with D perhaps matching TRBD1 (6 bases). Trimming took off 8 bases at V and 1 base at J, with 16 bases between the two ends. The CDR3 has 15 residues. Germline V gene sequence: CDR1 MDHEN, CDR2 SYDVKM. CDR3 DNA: TGTGCCAGCTGGGGCAGGGGAACGGGCACAGATACGCAGTATTTT. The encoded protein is CASWGRGTGTDTQYF.

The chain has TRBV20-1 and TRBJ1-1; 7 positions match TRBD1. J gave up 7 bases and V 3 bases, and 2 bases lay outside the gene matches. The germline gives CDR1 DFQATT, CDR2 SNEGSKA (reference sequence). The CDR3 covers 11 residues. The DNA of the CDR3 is TGCAGTGCTAGTAGGGACAGTGAAGCTTTCTTT. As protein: CSASRDSEAFF.

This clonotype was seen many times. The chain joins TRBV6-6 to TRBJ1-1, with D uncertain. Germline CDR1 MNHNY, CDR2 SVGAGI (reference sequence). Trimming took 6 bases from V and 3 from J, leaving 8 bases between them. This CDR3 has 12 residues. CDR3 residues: CASSLAYTEAFF. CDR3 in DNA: TGTGCCAGCAGCCTCGCCTACACTGAAGCTTTCTTT.

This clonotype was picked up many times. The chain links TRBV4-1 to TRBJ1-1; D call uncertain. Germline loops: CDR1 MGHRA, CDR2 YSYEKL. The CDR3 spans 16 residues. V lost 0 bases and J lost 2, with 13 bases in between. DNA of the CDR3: TGCGCCAGCAGCCAAGAACCTTCTTTGCTAAACACTGAAGCTTTCTTT. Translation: CASSQEPSLLNTEAFF.

The CDR3 reads CASSLAGVTEAFF. CDR3 nucleotide sequence: TGCGCCAGCAGCTTGGCAGGGGTCACTGAAGCTTTCTTT. This chain links TRBV5-1 with TRBJ1-1; TRBD1 is a possible D gene (6 bases). CDR3 length equals 13 residues. V lost 0 bases and J lost 4, with 7 bases in between. Germline assignment: CDR1 SGHRS and CDR2 YFSETQ.

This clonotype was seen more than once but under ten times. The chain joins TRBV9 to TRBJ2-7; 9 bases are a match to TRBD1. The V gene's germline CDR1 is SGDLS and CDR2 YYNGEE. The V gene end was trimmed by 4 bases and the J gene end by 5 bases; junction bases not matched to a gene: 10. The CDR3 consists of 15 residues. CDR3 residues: CASSHGGQGPHEQYF. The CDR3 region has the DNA TGTGCCAGCAGCCATGGGGGACAGGGCCCCCACGAGCAGTACTTC.

For the CDR3, the DNA is TGTGCCAGCAGTTTAGGGAGACGGTACAGCCAAGAGACCCAGTACTTC. Protein: CASSLGRRYSQETQYF. This chain links TRBV12-3 or TRBV12-4 with TRBJ2-5; the D is unclear. V lost 1 base to trimming and J lost 1 base, with 13 bases between them. The CDR3 runs to 16 residues.

CDR3 amino acids: CASSPGTGGGKYF. As DNA, the CDR3 is TGTGCCAGCTCTCCAGGGACAGGGGGCGGAAAGTACTTC. The genes are TRBV18 and TRBJ2-7; 12 bases are a match to TRBD1. Germline CDR1 is KGHSH and CDR2 is LQKENI. CDR3 length: 13 amino acids. After removal of 6 bases from V and 11 bases from J, the junction contained 8 bases not matched to a gene.

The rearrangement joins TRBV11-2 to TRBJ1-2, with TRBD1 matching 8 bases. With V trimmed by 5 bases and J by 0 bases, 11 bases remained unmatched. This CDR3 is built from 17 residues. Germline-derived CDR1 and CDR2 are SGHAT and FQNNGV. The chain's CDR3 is CASSPRQGPLANYGYTF. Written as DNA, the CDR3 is TGTGCCAGCAGCCCACGACAGGGGCCCTTAGCTAACTATGGCTACACCTTC.

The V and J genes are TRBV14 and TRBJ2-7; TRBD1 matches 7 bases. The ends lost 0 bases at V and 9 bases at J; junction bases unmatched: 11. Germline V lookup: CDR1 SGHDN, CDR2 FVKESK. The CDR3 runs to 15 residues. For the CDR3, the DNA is TGTGCCAGCAGCCAAGATGGGAAAAGGGGGCGTGGGCAGTACTTC. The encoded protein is CASSQDGKRGRGQYF.

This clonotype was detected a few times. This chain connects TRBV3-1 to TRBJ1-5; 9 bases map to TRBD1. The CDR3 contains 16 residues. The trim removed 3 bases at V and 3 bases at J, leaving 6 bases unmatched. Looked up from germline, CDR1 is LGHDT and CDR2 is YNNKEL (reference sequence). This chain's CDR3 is CASSQQGQGNNQPQHF. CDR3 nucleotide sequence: TGTGCCAGCAGCCAGCAGGGACAGGGAAACAATCAGCCCCAGCATTTT.

The CDR3 sequence: CASSGAGGPIYNEQFF. The CDR3 nucleotides are TGTGCCAGCAGCGGAGCGGGGGGCCCTATCTACAATGAGCAGTTCTTC. The rearrangement joins TRBV5-5 to TRBJ2-1; 9 bases fit TRBD2. The CDR3 runs to 16 residues. Trimming removed 4 bases from V and 3 bases from J; junction bases left unmatched: 8. CDR1 and CDR2 (germline): SGHKS, YYEKEE (reference sequence).

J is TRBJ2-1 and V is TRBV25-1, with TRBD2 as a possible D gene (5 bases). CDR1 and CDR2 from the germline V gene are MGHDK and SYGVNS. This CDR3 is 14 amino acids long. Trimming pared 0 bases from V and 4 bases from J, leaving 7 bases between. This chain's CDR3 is CASSEYEGYNEQFF. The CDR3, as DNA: TGTGCCAGCAGTGAATATGAGGGATACAATGAGCAGTTCTTC.

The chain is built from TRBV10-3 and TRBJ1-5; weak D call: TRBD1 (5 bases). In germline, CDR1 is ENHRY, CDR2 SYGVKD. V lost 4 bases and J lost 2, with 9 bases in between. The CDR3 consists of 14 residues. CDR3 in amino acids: CAISAQGGNQPQHF. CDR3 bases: TGTGCCATCAGTGCCCAGGGTGGCAATCAGCCCCAGCATTTT.

This CDR3 reads CSAFLLAGGDYEQYF. CDR3 sequence (DNA): TGCAGTGCTTTTCTCTTAGCGGGAGGGGACTACGAGCAGTACTTC. This chain joins TRBV20-1 and TRBJ2-7; 11 nucleotides line up with TRBD2. Germline V gives CDR1 DFQATT, CDR2 SNEGSKA (reference sequence). CDR3 length equals 15 residues. V was clipped by 5 bases and J by 3 bases; unmatched bases: 9.

CDR3 sequence reads: CASSQGTGAGSSDYGYTF. The CDR3 region has the DNA TGTGCCAGCAGCCAAGGGACAGGAGCGGGGTCGTCGGACTATGGCTACACCTTC. This chain links TRBV4-2 with TRBJ1-2, with TRBD1 matching over 7 bases. The CDR3 totals 18 residues. CDR1 and CDR2 (germline): LGHNA, YNFKEQ. Trimming took 1 base from V and 3 from J; bases not matched to a gene: 14.

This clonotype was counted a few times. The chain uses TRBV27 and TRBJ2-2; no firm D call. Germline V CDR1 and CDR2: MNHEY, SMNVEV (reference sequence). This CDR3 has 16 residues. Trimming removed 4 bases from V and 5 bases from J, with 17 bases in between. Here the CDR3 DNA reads TGTGCCAGCAGTTCTTCTTCGCTACGAGAGACCGGGGAGCTGTTTTTT. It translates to CASSSSSLRETGELFF.

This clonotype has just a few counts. The CDR3 DNA reads as TGTGCCAGCAGCCAAGTGGACAGGGGGTACGAGCAGTACTTC. Amino acids: CASSQVDRGYEQYF. J is TRBJ2-7 and V is TRBV4-2, with 10 bases fitting TRBD1. The CDR3 covers 14 residues. Germline V CDR1 and CDR2: LGHNA, YNFKEQ. With V trimmed by 1 base and J by 4 bases, 1 base remained unmatched.

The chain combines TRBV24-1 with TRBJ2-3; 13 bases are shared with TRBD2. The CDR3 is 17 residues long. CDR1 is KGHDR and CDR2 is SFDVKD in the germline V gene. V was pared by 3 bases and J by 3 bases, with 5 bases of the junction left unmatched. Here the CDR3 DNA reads TGTGCCACCAGTGATCGGACTAGCGGGAGAGTGACAGATACGCAGTATTTT. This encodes CATSDRTSGRVTDTQYF.

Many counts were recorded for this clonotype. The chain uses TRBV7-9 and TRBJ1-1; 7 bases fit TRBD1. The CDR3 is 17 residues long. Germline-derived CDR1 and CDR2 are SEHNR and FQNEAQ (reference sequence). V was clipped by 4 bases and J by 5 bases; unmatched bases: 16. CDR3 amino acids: CASSSGQVSAAGTEAFF. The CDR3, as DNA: TGTGCCAGCAGCTCAGGACAGGTTAGTGCCGCAGGGACTGAAGCTTTCTTT.

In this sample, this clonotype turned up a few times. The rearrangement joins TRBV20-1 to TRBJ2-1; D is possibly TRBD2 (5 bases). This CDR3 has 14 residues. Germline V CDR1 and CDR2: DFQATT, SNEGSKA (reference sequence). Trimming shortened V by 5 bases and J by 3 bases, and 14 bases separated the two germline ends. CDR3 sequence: CSAASEGYYNEQFF. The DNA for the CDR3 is TGCAGTGCTGCCTCCGAGGGTTACTACAATGAGCAGTTCTTC.

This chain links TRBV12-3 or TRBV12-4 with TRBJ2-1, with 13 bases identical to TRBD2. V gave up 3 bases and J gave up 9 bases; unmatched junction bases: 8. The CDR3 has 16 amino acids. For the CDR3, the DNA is TGTGCCAGCAGTTTTCGAGGGACTAGCGGGAAGGCTGAGCAGTTCTTC. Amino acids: CASSFRGTSGKAEQFF.

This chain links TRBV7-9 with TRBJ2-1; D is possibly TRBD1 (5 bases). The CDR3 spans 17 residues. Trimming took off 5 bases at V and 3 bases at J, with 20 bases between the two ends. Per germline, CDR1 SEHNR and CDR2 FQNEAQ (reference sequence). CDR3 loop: CASSNRQRGPGYNEQFF. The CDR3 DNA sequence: TGTGCCAGCAGCAACAGACAGAGAGGACCAGGCTACAATGAGCAGTTCTTC.

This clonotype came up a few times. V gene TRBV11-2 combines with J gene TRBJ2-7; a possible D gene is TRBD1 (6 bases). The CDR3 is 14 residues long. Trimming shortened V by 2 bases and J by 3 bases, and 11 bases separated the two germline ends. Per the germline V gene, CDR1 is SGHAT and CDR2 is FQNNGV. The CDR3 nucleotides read TGTGCCAGCAGCTTACAGACAGGATTCTACGAGCAGTACTTC. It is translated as CASSLQTGFYEQYF.

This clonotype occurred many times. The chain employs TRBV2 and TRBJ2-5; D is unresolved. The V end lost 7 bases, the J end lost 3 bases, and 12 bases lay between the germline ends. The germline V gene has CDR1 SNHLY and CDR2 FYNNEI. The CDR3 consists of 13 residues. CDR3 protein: CASTKEYKETQYF. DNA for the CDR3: TGTGCCAGCACTAAGGAGTACAAAGAGACCCAGTACTTC.

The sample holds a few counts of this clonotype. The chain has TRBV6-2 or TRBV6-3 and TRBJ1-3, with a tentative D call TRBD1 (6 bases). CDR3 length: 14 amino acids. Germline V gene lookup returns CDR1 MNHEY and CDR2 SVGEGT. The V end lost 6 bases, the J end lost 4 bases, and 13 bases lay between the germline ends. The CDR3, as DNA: TGTGCCAGCAGGACCCGGGACACCGGAAACACCATATATTTT. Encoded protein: CASRTRDTGNTIYF.